This TCR beta chain stems from a study of T cells after yellow fever vaccination. The study's findings and limits: The study found a weaker secondary response that peaked faster, day 5 versus 15.

This clonotype appeared many times. Its antigen is not known. Making TCR cDNA involved 5'RACE template switching, which added UMIs and a universal primer site. Each CDR3 protein is one row after TCRdb ran MiXCR on the 5' RACE reads. Among 300,000 to 400,000 distinct CDR3 sequences, 3% to 4.5% were seen once, and the ten largest hold 24%. Sequencing was performed on PBMCs, taken 5 days after the yellow fever booster vaccination. The receptor comes from a man between 18 and 29 years old who received the YFV17D yellow fever vaccine.

For the CDR3, the DNA is TGCAGTGCTAGAGCCGCGAGGACCCAGTACTTC. Its translation is CSARAARTQYF. J is TRBJ2-5 and V is TRBV20-1; D is undetermined. Germline V gene sequence: CDR1 DFQATT, CDR2 SNEGSKA (reference sequence). V lost 1 base and J lost 7, with 7 bases in between. This CDR3 spans 11 amino acids.